These T cell receptor beta chains were read from a single sample in a study of identical twins. A single record per CDR3 protein comes from TCRdb applying MiXCR to the 5' RACE reads. The table shows under 300,000 distinct CDR3 sequences, with 10% to 15% occurring only once. These records were also assigned to another study, of yellow fever vaccine responses in identical twins.

Source material: memory (CD45RO+) T cells sorted from blood. The receptor set was obtained from a woman under 30 in good health. Both conserved end residues are part of each CDR3. D genes are given only for firm matches. Expanded clones are given a class, and other clones once, few, many or no size at all.

D gene: TRBD2; clone size: many; CDR3 length: 17; J gene: TRBJ2-5; V gene: TRBV5-1; CDR3 DNA: TGCGCCAGCAGCTTGCAGGGACTAGCGGGAGGAATGGAGACCCAGTACTTC; CDR3 protein: CASSLQGLAGGMETQYF
D gene: TRBD2; clone size: many; CDR3 length: 15; J gene: TRBJ2-7; V gene: TRBV7-2; CDR3 DNA: TGTGCCAGCAGCTTAGCGCTAGCGGGGTCTGGCGAGCAGTACTTC; CDR3 protein: CASSLALAGSGEQYF
D gene: NA; clone size: few; CDR3 length: 17; J gene: TRBJ2-3; V gene: TRBV6-5; CDR3 DNA: TGTGCCAGCAGTTACTCAGGGCTAGCTATTGGCACAGATACGCAGTATTTT; CDR3 protein: CASSYSGLAIGTDTQYF
D gene: TRBD1; clone size: many; CDR3 length: 15; J gene: TRBJ2-1; V gene: TRBV3-1; CDR3 DNA: TGTGCCAGCAGCCAACCTCGGACAGGGGGCGATGAGCAGTTCTTC; CDR3 protein: CASSQPRTGGDEQFF
D gene: NA; clone size: few; CDR3 length: 14; J gene: TRBJ1-1; V gene: TRBV19; CDR3 DNA: TGTGCCAGTAGTATTCTCCTCATGAACACTGAAGCTTTCTTT; CDR3 protein: CASSILLMNTEAFF
D gene: NA; clone size: many; CDR3 length: 18; J gene: TRBJ1-1; V gene: TRBV3-1; CDR3 DNA: TGTGCCAGCAGCCATGGATCAGCTTCTACGGGGGGGAACACTGAAGCTTTCTTT; CDR3 protein: CASSHGSASTGGNTEAFF
D gene: NA; clone size: few; CDR3 length: 15; J gene: TRBJ2-7; V gene: TRBV20-1; CDR3 DNA: TGCAGTGCTAGGTCAACAGTACCCAGCAGCTACGAGCAGTACTTC; CDR3 protein: CSARSTVPSSYEQYF
D gene: NA; clone size: NA; CDR3 length: 14; J gene: TRBJ1-3; V gene: TRBV5-1; CDR3 DNA: TGCGCCAGCAGGCCGTGGGACTCTGGAAACACCATATATTTT; CDR3 protein: CASRPWDSGNTIYF
D gene: NA; clone size: NA; CDR3 length: 14; J gene: TRBJ2-1; V gene: TRBV15; CDR3 DNA: TGTGCCACCAGCAGGGAAAGGGGTATTGGTGAGCAGTTCTTC; CDR3 protein: CATSRERGIGEQFF
D gene: TRBD1; clone size: few; CDR3 length: 16; J gene: TRBJ2-7; V gene: TRBV7-9; CDR3 DNA: TGTGCCAGCACCCGAGGGTCATCGGGACAGGACTACGAGCAGTACTTC; CDR3 protein: CASTRGSSGQDYEQYF
D gene: NA; clone size: few; CDR3 length: 12; J gene: TRBJ2-7; V gene: TRBV20-1; CDR3 DNA: TGCAGTGCTAGTTTGGGAGATTACGAGCAGTACTTC; CDR3 protein: CSASLGDYEQYF
D gene: NA; clone size: NA; CDR3 length: 14; J gene: TRBJ2-2; V gene: TRBV5-8; CDR3 DNA: TGTGCCAGCAGGTGGCAGGGGAACACCGGGGAGCTGTTTTTT; CDR3 protein: CASRWQGNTGELFF
D gene: TRBD1; clone size: NA; CDR3 length: 14; J gene: TRBJ2-7; V gene: TRBV25-1; CDR3 DNA: TGTGCCAGCAGGAGACAGGGGAGCAAATACGAGCAGTACTTC; CDR3 protein: CASRRQGSKYEQYF
D gene: NA; clone size: NA; CDR3 length: 13; J gene: TRBJ1-4; V gene: TRBV2; CDR3 DNA: TGTGCCAGCAGTGAAGTCCGACAGGAAAAACTGTTTTTT; CDR3 protein: CASSEVRQEKLFF
D gene: TRBD1; clone size: NA; CDR3 length: 16; J gene: TRBJ2-2; V gene: TRBV5-1; CDR3 DNA: TGCGCCAGCAGCTTGGCAGGACAGGCTCCGCCCGGGGAGCTGTTTTTT; CDR3 protein: CASSLAGQAPPGELFF
D gene: NA; clone size: NA; CDR3 length: 16; J gene: TRBJ2-4; V gene: TRBV11-2; CDR3 DNA: TGTGCCAGCAGCTTGATGTCGGGAACGGCCAAAAACATTCAGTACTTC; CDR3 protein: CASSLMSGTAKNIQYF
D gene: TRBD1; clone size: NA; CDR3 length: 15; J gene: TRBJ2-3; V gene: TRBV4-3; CDR3 DNA: TGCGCCAGCAGCCAAGGCCTCGACAGGGGGCATACGCAGTATTTT; CDR3 protein: CASSQGLDRGHTQYF
D gene: TRBD2; clone size: NA; CDR3 length: 18; J gene: TRBJ2-5; V gene: TRBV10-2; CDR3 DNA: TGCGCCAGCAGGGGGACTAGCGGGAACTACGAAAAGCGGCAGACCCAGTACTTC; CDR3 protein: CASRGTSGNYEKRQTQYF
D gene: TRBD1; clone size: NA; CDR3 length: 17; J gene: TRBJ2-1; V gene: TRBV6-2/TRBV6-3; CDR3 DNA: TGTGCCAGCAGTTACTTTTCGGACAGGGCCTCCTACAATGAGCAGTTCTTC; CDR3 protein: CASSYFSDRASYNEQFF
D gene: NA; clone size: NA; CDR3 length: 11; J gene: TRBJ2-2; V gene: TRBV29-1; CDR3 DNA: TGCAGCGCCGAAAACACCGGGGAGCTGTTTTTT; CDR3 protein: CSAENTGELFF
D gene: TRBD2; clone size: once; CDR3 length: 16; J gene: TRBJ2-2; V gene: TRBV3-1; CDR3 DNA: TGTGCCAGCAGCCGCCGAGCTAGCGGGGGTTCCGGGGAGCTGTTTTTT; CDR3 protein: CASSRRASGGSGELFF
D gene: NA; clone size: NA; CDR3 length: 11; J gene: TRBJ2-7; V gene: TRBV7-2; CDR3 DNA: TGTGCCAGCAGCCGCTTCGCCGAGCAGTACTTC; CDR3 protein: CASSRFAEQYF
D gene: NA; clone size: few; CDR3 length: 13; J gene: TRBJ2-7; V gene: TRBV25-1; CDR3 DNA: TGTGCCAGCAGTGAGCCGTCTAGGGGCGAGCAGTACTTC; CDR3 protein: CASSEPSRGEQYF
D gene: NA; clone size: NA; CDR3 length: 13; J gene: TRBJ1-6; V gene: TRBV12-3/TRBV12-4; CDR3 DNA: TGTGCCAGCAGCCACCGGGGGGACTCACCCCTCCACTTT; CDR3 protein: CASSHRGDSPLHF
D gene: TRBD2; clone size: few; CDR3 length: 16; J gene: TRBJ2-5; V gene: TRBV7-7; CDR3 DNA: TGTGCTAGCAGCCTCCTAGCGGGCCAGGAGGGAGAGACCCAGTACTTC; CDR3 protein: CASSLLAGQEGETQYF
D gene: TRBD2; clone size: NA; CDR3 length: 17; J gene: TRBJ2-2; V gene: TRBV7-2; CDR3 DNA: TGTGCCAGCAGCTTACATAGCGGGGGACGGAACACCGGGGAGCTGTTTTTT; CDR3 protein: CASSLHSGGRNTGELFF
D gene: NA; clone size: once; CDR3 length: 13; J gene: TRBJ2-1; V gene: TRBV18; CDR3 DNA: TGTGCCAGCTCACCACCGGGGCGCAATGAGCAGTTCTTC; CDR3 protein: CASSPPGRNEQFF
D gene: TRBD2; clone size: NA; CDR3 length: 16; J gene: TRBJ2-1; V gene: TRBV4-1; CDR3 DNA: TGCGCCAGCAGCCAAACCTCGGCGGGAGGGCGTGGTGAGCAGTTCTTC; CDR3 protein: CASSQTSAGGRGEQFF
D gene: NA; clone size: few; CDR3 length: 14; J gene: TRBJ1-6; V gene: TRBV7-6; CDR3 DNA: TGTGCCAGCAGCTTAGGGGGGTTTAATTCACCCCTCCACTTT; CDR3 protein: CASSLGGFNSPLHF
D gene: NA; clone size: many; CDR3 length: 11; J gene: TRBJ1-2; V gene: TRBV25-1; CDR3 DNA: TGTGCCAGCAGTCGAGAGGATGGCTACACCTTC; CDR3 protein: CASSREDGYTF
D gene: NA; clone size: NA; CDR3 length: 14; J gene: TRBJ2-7; V gene: TRBV23-1; CDR3 DNA: TGCGCCAGCAGTCAGGTCGGCAGTATACACGAGCAGTACTTC; CDR3 protein: CASSQVGSIHEQYF
D gene: NA; clone size: few; CDR3 length: 16; J gene: TRBJ2-4; V gene: TRBV7-2; CDR3 DNA: TGTGCCAGCAGCAATAGCGGCATCCTAGCCAAAAACATTCAGTACTTC; CDR3 protein: CASSNSGILAKNIQYF